The entry that follows covers one TCR beta chain sequence. The sample is drawn from a study of patients and donors after allogeneic stem cell transplantation. Using its own MiXCR run on the RT-PCR reads, TCRdb lists one record per CDR3 protein. The sample carries approximately 200,000 distinct CDR3 sequences, more than 35% recorded once. Input material: blood, either unsorted or a sorted T cell fraction (not recorded which). This TCR came from a human donor who was either an allogeneic HSCT recipient or a stem cell or donor lymphocyte infusion donor (not recorded which). It is not recorded whose cells these are; they may come from a transplant donor.

The CDR3 loop reads CASSHPSGGWTYNEQFF. CDR3 coding DNA: TGTGCCAGCAGTCACCCTAGCGGGGGTTGGACCTACAATGAGCAGTTCTTC. The genes are TRBV27 and TRBJ2-1; 10 bases agree with TRBD2. V shed 5 bases and J 2 bases; nucleotides not matched to a gene: 9. Germline V lookup: CDR1 MNHEY, CDR2 SMNVEV (reference sequence). This CDR3 contains 17 residues.